This passage covers 13 T cell receptor beta chains from one sample sequenced in a study of T cell changes during pregnancy in multiple sclerosis. TCRdb's table, derived via immunoSEQ multiplex PCR, lists solely in-frame clones and lacks some. The table records fewer than 85,000 clones, approximately 94% of them present only once. Sequencing used peripheral blood, obtained in the third trimester of pregnancy. Receptor source: a female donor with multiple sclerosis, enrolled in a pregnancy study.

V is TRBV6-7 and J is TRBJ1-4; D is unresolved. TRBV6-7 is treated as an ORF (open reading frame) with a function not yet certain. The CDR3 consists of 12 residues. V lost 5 bases to trimming and J lost 6 bases, with 7 bases between them. This chain's CDR3 is CASSNPYEKLFF. The CDR3 coding sequence is TGTGCCAGCAGTAATCCGTATGAAAAACTGTTTTTT.

The chain is built from TRBV15 and TRBJ2-3; 7 bases line up with TRBD1. The CDR3 is made up of 15 amino acids. Germline CDR1 and CDR2: LNHNV and YYDKDF (reference sequence). V was clipped by 0 bases and J by 4 bases; unmatched bases: 4. The CDR3 DNA follows: TGTGCCACCAGCAGAGACCCACAGGGGTCAGATACGCAGTATTTT. Amino acid sequence: CATSRDPQGSDTQYF.

The gene calls are TRBV10-3 and TRBJ2-2; 8 bases map to TRBD2. CDR1 is ENHRY and CDR2 is SYGVKD in the germline V gene. The V and J ends lost 4 bases and 5 bases, in that order; junction bases with no gene match: 3. The CDR3 contains 14 residues. The CDR3 loop reads CAISVGGATGELFF. The CDR3 DNA follows: TGTGCCATCAGTGTCGGGGGGGCGACCGGGGAGCTGTTTTTT.

This clone was counted once. The chain has TRBV30 and TRBJ1-1; D is perhaps TRBD1 (5 bases). Germline CDR1 reads GTSNPN; CDR2 reads SVGIG (reference sequence). This CDR3 has 14 residues. Trimming cost V 1 base and J 1 base, with 10 bases left between them. As DNA, the CDR3 is TGTGCCTGGAGTGGACGACAGAGGAACACTGAAGCTTTCTTT. Its translation: CAWSGRQRNTEAFF.

This clone was seen a handful of times. The chain joins TRBV7-6 to TRBJ1-6; perhaps TRBD1 as D (6 bases). This CDR3 comprises 12 residues. V lost 5 bases to trimming and J lost 10 bases, with 9 bases between them. The germline V gene has CDR1 SGHVS and CDR2 FNYEAQ. The CDR3 region has the DNA TGTGCCAGCAGCCCAAGGGGGTCACCCCTCCACTTT. Its protein is CASSPRGSPLHF.

This chain joins TRBV6-1 and TRBJ1-2, with TRBD1 identical over 7 bases. Germline V gene sequence: CDR1 MNHNS, CDR2 SASEGT. V lost 5 bases, J lost 2 bases, and 2 bases stayed unmatched. This CDR3 contains 13 residues. CDR3 sequence: CASSMGQNYGYTF. DNA of the CDR3: TGTGCCAGCAGTATGGGACAGAACTATGGCTACACCTTC.

The rearrangement links TRBV18 to TRBJ2-1, with 7 bases identical to TRBD2. The CDR3 consists of 11 residues. The V gene's germline CDR1 is KGHSH and CDR2 LQKENI. Losses at the gene ends were 3 bases for V and 12 bases for J; bases not matched to a gene: 2. In DNA form, the CDR3 reads TGTGCCAGCTCACCCTCTAGCGGGCAGTTCTTC. Its protein product is CASSPSSGQFF.

The chain recombines TRBV30 with TRBJ2-1, with D uncertain. In germline, CDR1 is GTSNPN, CDR2 SVGIG (reference sequence). The CDR3 has 13 amino acids. Trimming stripped 0 bases from V and 8 bases from J, with 11 bases between. The DNA of the CDR3 is TGTGCCTGGAGTGTACCCCCTGCGGATGAGCAGTTCTTC. It codes for CAWSVPPADEQFF.

This clone was recorded once. The gene calls are TRBV27 and TRBJ1-5; 7 bases are a match to TRBD1. CDR1 MNHEY and CDR2 SMNVEV come from the germline V gene (reference sequence). This CDR3 comprises 16 residues. The J segment lost 2 bases and the V segment lost 6 bases, leaving 10 bases of the junction unmatched. The CDR3 spells CASRLQGRMGNQPQHF. CDR3 DNA: TGTGCCAGCAGACTACAGGGGAGGATGGGCAATCAGCCCCAGCATTTT.

The V gene is TRBV5-1, the J gene TRBJ1-3, with D hard to call. V was trimmed by 0 bases and J by 2 bases, leaving 6 bases between them. This CDR3 is 14 amino acids long. Germline V lookup: CDR1 SGHRS, CDR2 YFSETQ. CDR3 bases: TGCGCCAGCAGCTTGGGCAGGCCTGGAAACACCATATATTTT. Translation gives CASSLGRPGNTIYF.

The V gene is TRBV6-6, the J gene TRBJ2-7, with 8 nucleotides matching TRBD1. V was clipped by 2 bases and J by 5 bases; unmatched bases: 5. The CDR3 sequence is 14 residues long. In germline, CDR1 is MNHNY, CDR2 SVGAGI (reference sequence). The CDR3, as DNA: TGTGCCAGCAGTTACCTCAGGGGGCGCGACGAGCAGTACTTC. It translates to CASSYLRGRDEQYF.

J is TRBJ2-3 and V is TRBV11-2, with TRBD2 as a possible D gene (8 bases). There are 17 residues in the CDR3. V was cut by 5 bases and J by 10 bases, with 28 bases left in between. Germline V CDR1 and CDR2: SGHAT, FQNNGV. The CDR3 is CASSPRGSGGILRSQYF. CDR3 coding DNA: TGTGCCAGCAGCCCCAGGGGGAGCGGGGGTATCCTTCGCTCGCAGTATTTT.

The chain carries TRBV18 and TRBJ2-1; TRBD1 aligns across 12 bases. The CDR3 has 16 amino acids. Losses at the gene ends were 5 bases for V and 8 bases for J; bases not matched to a gene: 10. Germline assignment: CDR1 KGHSH and CDR2 LQKENI. As DNA, the CDR3 is TGTGCCAGCTCAGCCCCCGGGACAGGGGGCATCCATGAGCAGTTCTTC. Encoded protein: CASSAPGTGGIHEQFF.